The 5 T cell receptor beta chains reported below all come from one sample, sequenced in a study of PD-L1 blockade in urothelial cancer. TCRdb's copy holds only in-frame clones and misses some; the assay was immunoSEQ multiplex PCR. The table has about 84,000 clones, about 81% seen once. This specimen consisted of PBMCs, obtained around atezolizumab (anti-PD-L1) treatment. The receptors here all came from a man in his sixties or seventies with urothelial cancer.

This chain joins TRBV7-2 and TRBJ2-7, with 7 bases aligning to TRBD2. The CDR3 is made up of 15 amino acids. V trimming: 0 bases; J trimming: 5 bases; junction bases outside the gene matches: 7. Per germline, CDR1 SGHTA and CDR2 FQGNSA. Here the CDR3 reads CASSLASDSGDEQYF. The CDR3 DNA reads TGTGCCAGCAGCTTAGCGAGCGACAGCGGGGACGAGCAGTACTTC.

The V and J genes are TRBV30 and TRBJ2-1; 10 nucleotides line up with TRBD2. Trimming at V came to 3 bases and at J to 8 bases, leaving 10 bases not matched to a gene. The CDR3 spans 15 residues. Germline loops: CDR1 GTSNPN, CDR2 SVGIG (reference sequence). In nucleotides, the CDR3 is TGTGCCTGGAGCGTGACCGGCAGCGGGAGGGATGAGCAGTTCTTC. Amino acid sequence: CAWSVTGSGRDEQFF. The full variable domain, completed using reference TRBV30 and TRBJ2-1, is SQTIHQWPATLVQPVGSPLSLECTVEGTSNPNLYWYRQAAGRGLQLLFYSVGIGQISSEVPQNLSASRPQDRQFILSSKKLLLSDSGFYLCAWSVTGSGRDEQFFGPGTRLTVL.

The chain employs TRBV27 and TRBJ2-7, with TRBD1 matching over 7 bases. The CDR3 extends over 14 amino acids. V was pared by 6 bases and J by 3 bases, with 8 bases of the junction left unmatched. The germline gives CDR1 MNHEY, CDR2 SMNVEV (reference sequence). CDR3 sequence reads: CASRSGTAYYEQYF. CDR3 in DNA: TGTGCCAGCAGATCCGGGACAGCATACTACGAGCAGTACTTC.

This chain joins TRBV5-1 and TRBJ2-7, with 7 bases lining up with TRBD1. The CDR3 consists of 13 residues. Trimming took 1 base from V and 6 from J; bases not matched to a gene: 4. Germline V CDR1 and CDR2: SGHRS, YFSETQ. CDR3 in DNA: TGCGCCAGCAGCTTGCACAGGGGCGGCGAGCAGTACTTC. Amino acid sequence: CASSLHRGGEQYF.

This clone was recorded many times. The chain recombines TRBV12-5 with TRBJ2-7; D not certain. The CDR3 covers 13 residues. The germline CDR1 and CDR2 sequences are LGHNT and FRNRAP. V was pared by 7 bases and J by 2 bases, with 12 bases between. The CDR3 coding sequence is TGTGCTAGTGACCCGAGACAAACCTACGAGCAGTACTTC. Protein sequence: CASDPRQTYEQYF.